These T cell receptor beta chains were read from a single sample in a study of STAT5B mutations in CD4+ large granular lymphocyte leukemia. Clones were sequenced by immunoSEQ multiplex PCR, and TCRdb holds only the in-frame ones, with some missing. The data show fewer than 50,000 clones, roughly 80% seen once. Sequencing was done on a sample of CD4+ T cells from blood buffy coats. Source of these receptors: a human donor in good health. Each CDR3 is given with its conserved first and last residue. A clone size is listed for some rows: how often the clone was seen (once, few, many), or a class if it is expanded.

v_call: TRBV9; clone_size: .; cdr3_aa: CASSVGDPRNEKLFF
v_call: TRBV10-3; clone_size: few; cdr3_aa: CAISDIGAYGYTF
v_call: TRBV6-5; clone_size: .; cdr3_aa: CASSYSPAKNIQYF
v_call: TRBV4-2; clone_size: .; cdr3_aa: CASSQNRARANEKLFF
v_call: TRBV5-1; clone_size: few; cdr3_aa: CASSLGLAGRQSQYF
v_call: TRBV7-9; clone_size: .; cdr3_aa: CASSLGGLGDIQYF
v_call: TRBV10-1; clone_size: .; cdr3_aa: CASSEFETGGARTEAFF
v_call: TRBV4-1; clone_size: .; cdr3_aa: CASSPRDRGVNEQFF
v_call: TRBV7-2; clone_size: .; cdr3_aa: CASSPRDRGTDTQYF
v_call: TRBV5-5; clone_size: few; cdr3_aa: CASEVAGGSSGYGYTF
v_call: TRBV30; clone_size: .; cdr3_aa: CAWKFESYNSPLHF
v_call: TRBV11-3; clone_size: .; cdr3_aa: CASSERALWGTDTQYF
v_call: TRBV30; clone_size: .; cdr3_aa: CAWVHGGGSGANVLTF
v_call: TRBV11-3; clone_size: once; cdr3_aa: CASSPSEGPYRPQHF
v_call: TRBV10-3; clone_size: .; cdr3_aa: CAISTGQGNYGYTF
v_call: TRBV5-1; clone_size: .; cdr3_aa: CASSWTVAADSPLHF
v_call: TRBV7-3; clone_size: .; cdr3_aa: CASSRGGDRQETQYF
v_call: TRBV18; clone_size: .; cdr3_aa: CASSPDRLNTEAFF
v_call: TRBV5-1; clone_size: .; cdr3_aa: CASSLSGSGELFF
v_call: TRBV6-1; clone_size: .; cdr3_aa: CASSDLGSGANVLTF
v_call: TRBV7-6; clone_size: .; cdr3_aa: CASRPKSGTSNTGELFF
v_call: TRBV6-1; clone_size: .; cdr3_aa: CAIRDRGLYYEQYF
v_call: TRBV7-6; clone_size: .; cdr3_aa: CASSSRLAGFSYNEQFF
v_call: TRBV30; clone_size: few; cdr3_aa: CAWSTRNYGYTF
v_call: TRBV18; clone_size: .; cdr3_aa: CASSPRRRGGQDTGELFF
v_call: TRBV11-2; clone_size: .; cdr3_aa: CASSDRYNEQFF